This TCR beta chain originates from a study of early T cells in non-severe SARS-CoV-2 infection. Study overall: Chains were unpaired, as sequencing was done on bulk RNA from unsorted whole blood.

Concerning this clonotype: Its antigen remains unknown.

As part of library construction, unique molecular identifiers were attached to individual cDNA molecules. From the 5' RACE reads, TCRdb called clonotypes with MiXCR, one entry per CDR3 protein. The table lists 75,000 to 100,000 distinct CDR3 sequences, 14% of them singletons. Study-wide findings and caveats: Matching against VDJdb likely underestimated virus-specific expansions, favoring anti-spike CD8.

The CDR3 is 14 residues long. CDR1 and CDR2 from the germline V gene are SGHNT and YYREEE (reference sequence). V was pared by 4 bases and J by 0 bases, with 9 bases between. The chain carries TRBV5-4 and TRBJ2-3; D is possibly TRBD1 or TRBD2 (5 bases each). The TCR was taken from an adult who was a healthcare worker with PCR-confirmed SARS-CoV-2 infection or an uninfected control (not recorded which). Sequenced: whole blood. CDR3 protein: CASSPRDSTDTQYF. The CDR3 DNA reads as TGTGCCAGCAGCCCCCGGGACAGCACAGATACGCAGTATTTT.